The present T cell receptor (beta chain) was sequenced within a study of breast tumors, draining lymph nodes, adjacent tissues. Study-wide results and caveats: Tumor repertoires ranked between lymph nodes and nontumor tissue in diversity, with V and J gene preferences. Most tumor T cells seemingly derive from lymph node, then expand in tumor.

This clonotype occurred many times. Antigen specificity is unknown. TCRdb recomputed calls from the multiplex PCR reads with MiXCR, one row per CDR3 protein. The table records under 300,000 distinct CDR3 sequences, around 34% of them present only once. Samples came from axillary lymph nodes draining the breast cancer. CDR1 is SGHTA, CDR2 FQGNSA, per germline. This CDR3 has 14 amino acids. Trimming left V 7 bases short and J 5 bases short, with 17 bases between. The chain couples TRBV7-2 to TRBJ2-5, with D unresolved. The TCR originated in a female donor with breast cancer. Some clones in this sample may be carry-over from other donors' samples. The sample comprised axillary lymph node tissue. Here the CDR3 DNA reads TGTGCCAGCAACCGGAATCCCATGAGGGAGACCCAGTACTTC. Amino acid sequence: CASNRNPMRETQYF.